Presented here are 3 T cell receptor beta chains from one specimen sequenced in a study of T cell clones after liver transplantation. TCRbeta sequences of proliferating CFSE-low MLR cells were labeled alloreactive. For these TCRs, the target antigens are not known. Sequenced by immunoSEQ multiplex PCR; TCRdb stores in-frame clones only, minus some. Of fewer than 1,500 clones listed, just under 30% were seen once; the top ten hold approximately 23%. The sequenced sample was CD8+ T cells from PBMCs cultured with third-party cells. All receptors derive from a human patient who received a liver transplant. Some T cells may arise from the graft donor.

By proportion, this clone is medium-sized. The chain combines TRBV28 with TRBJ1-2; D is ambiguous. V was clipped by 5 bases and J by 0 bases, with 4 bases between them. Germline CDR1 and CDR2: MDHEN and SYDVKM. The CDR3 runs to 12 residues. The CDR3 region is CASSPTNYGYTF. DNA for the CDR3: TGTGCCAGCAGTCCTACTAACTATGGCTACACCTTC.

This clone was recorded only once. The chain links TRBV7-4 to TRBJ2-7, with TRBD2 identical over 7 bases. Germline V gives CDR1 SGHVT, CDR2 SQSDAQ. The CDR3 loop spans 12 amino acids. V lost 11 bases to trimming and J lost 5 bases; unmatched junction nucleotides: 9. The CDR3 DNA is TGTGCCTCCGGGGGGAGTGTGAACGAGCAGTACTTC. It translates to CASGGSVNEQYF.

Details on this clone: One base separates it from a far larger clone, so it is likely a read error. V is TRBV27 and J is TRBJ2-1; TRBD2 agrees at 11 bases. J lost 4 bases, V lost 4 bases, and 3 bases had no gene match. In germline, CDR1 is MNHEY, CDR2 SMNVEV (reference sequence). This CDR3 region has 15 residues. The CDR3, as DNA: TGTGCCAGCAGTTCTAGGACTAGCGGGTACAATGAGCAGTTCTTC. Its translation is CASSSRTSGYNEQFF.